Listed below are T cell receptor beta chains from one sample, sequenced in a study of regulatory T cells in long-lasting Graves disease. TCRdb processed the multiplex PCR reads anew with MiXCR; each CDR3 protein has one entry. Counted here are 240,000 or so distinct CDR3 sequences, around 20% occurring once; the ten biggest clones make up about 15%. The sequenced sample was peripheral blood mononuclear cells (PBMCs), obtained at new diagnosis, from a patient treated with antithyroid drugs. The receptors stem from a female donor with Graves disease. CDR3s include the opening cysteine and the closing phenylalanine or tryptophan. The D gene is left open where the match is weak. Rows give clone size only sometimes, using once, few, many, or a class for an expanded clone.

j_call: TRBJ2-7
v_call: TRBV2
d_call: .
clone_size: many
cdr3_nt: TGTGCCAGCAGGGACGACTCCTACGAGCAGTACTTC
cdr3_aa: CASRDDSYEQYF

j_call: TRBJ1-1
v_call: TRBV11-2
d_call: .
clone_size: many
cdr3_nt: TGTGCCAGCAGCCCCAGGGCAGGTAGGAACACTGAAGCTTTCTTT
cdr3_aa: CASSPRAGRNTEAFF

j_call: TRBJ2-3
v_call: TRBV6-1
d_call: .
clone_size: many
cdr3_nt: TGTGCCAGCAGAGGTGGGGGAACAGATACGCAGTATTTT
cdr3_aa: CASRGGGTDTQYF

j_call: TRBJ2-2
v_call: TRBV10-1
d_call: TRBD2
clone_size: .
cdr3_nt: TGCGCCAGCAACACCGGACTAGCGCCCGGGGAGCTGTTTTTT
cdr3_aa: CASNTGLAPGELFF

j_call: TRBJ2-1
v_call: TRBV2
d_call: .
clone_size: .
cdr3_nt: TGTGCCAGCAGTGACACAGGGGGCGGGGGGATGGATGAGCAGTTCTTC
cdr3_aa: CASSDTGGGGMDEQFF

j_call: TRBJ1-4
v_call: TRBV18
d_call: .
clone_size: many
cdr3_nt: TGTGCCAGCTCACCCACGGGGATAAATGAAAAACTGTTTTTT
cdr3_aa: CASSPTGINEKLFF

j_call: TRBJ2-7
v_call: TRBV11-3
d_call: .
clone_size: .
cdr3_nt: TGTGCCAGCAGCTTAGACAGGGTTGAATCCTACGAGCAGTACTTC
cdr3_aa: CASSLDRVESYEQYF

j_call: TRBJ1-5
v_call: TRBV2
d_call: .
clone_size: many
cdr3_nt: TGTGCCAGCAGGACCCCTTGGGACATTGGTCAGCCCCAGCATTTT
cdr3_aa: CASRTPWDIGQPQHF

j_call: TRBJ2-4
v_call: TRBV2
d_call: .
clone_size: many
cdr3_nt: TGTGCCAGCAGCTCTTTTAGATTGAGGTTC
cdr3_aa: CASSSFRLRF

j_call: TRBJ1-1
v_call: TRBV10-3
d_call: .
clone_size: many
cdr3_nt: TGTGCCATCACATCGGAGGGTAGGACTGAAGCTTTCTTT
cdr3_aa: CAITSEGRTEAFF

j_call: TRBJ2-3
v_call: TRBV20-1
d_call: TRBD2
clone_size: many
cdr3_nt: TGCAGTGCTAGGGGGACTAGCGGGCTTAGCACAGATACGCAGTATTTT
cdr3_aa: CSARGTSGLSTDTQYF

j_call: TRBJ1-2
v_call: TRBV12-3/TRBV12-4
d_call: .
clone_size: many
cdr3_nt: TGTGCCAGCAGTTTAACGGGGGGGCACGGCTACACCTTC
cdr3_aa: CASSLTGGHGYTF

j_call: TRBJ1-2
v_call: TRBV24-1
d_call: .
clone_size: many
cdr3_nt: TGTGCCATTCAACAGACAGGAGCTGACGACTACACCTTC
cdr3_aa: CAIQQTGADDYTF

j_call: TRBJ2-6
v_call: TRBV28
d_call: TRBD1
clone_size: many
cdr3_nt: TGTGCCAGCAGTTCCCCGGACAGGGTAGGAGCTGGGGCCAACGTCCTGACTTTC
cdr3_aa: CASSSPDRVGAGANVLTF

j_call: TRBJ2-2
v_call: TRBV11-1
d_call: TRBD1
clone_size: .
cdr3_nt: TGTGCCAGCAGACTGAGACAGGGCGGTGGCGGGGAGCTGTTTTTT
cdr3_aa: CASRLRQGGGGELFF

j_call: TRBJ2-6
v_call: TRBV19
d_call: TRBD1
clone_size: many
cdr3_nt: TGTGCCAGCGATCCCGGGACAGGGATCTCTGGGGCCAACGTCCTGACTTTC
cdr3_aa: CASDPGTGISGANVLTF

j_call: TRBJ2-3
v_call: TRBV20-1
d_call: .
clone_size: many
cdr3_nt: TGCAGTGCTTCGTGGACACCGACTAGCACAGATACGCAGTATTTT
cdr3_aa: CSASWTPTSTDTQYF

j_call: TRBJ2-7
v_call: TRBV11-2
d_call: .
clone_size: .
cdr3_nt: TGTGCCAGCAGCTTAGGTGGCCGGGAGTACTTC
cdr3_aa: CASSLGGREYF

j_call: TRBJ2-1
v_call: TRBV7-9
d_call: .
clone_size: many
cdr3_nt: TGTGCCAGCAGCCCACCCCGGGTCAATGAGCAGTTCTTC
cdr3_aa: CASSPPRVNEQFF

j_call: TRBJ1-5
v_call: TRBV20-1
d_call: .
clone_size: .
cdr3_nt: TGCAGTGCCCAACCCCAGGGTTGGGGATCAAATCAGCCCCAGCATTTT
cdr3_aa: CSAQPQGWGSNQPQHF

j_call: TRBJ2-3
v_call: TRBV24-1
d_call: TRBD2
clone_size: many
cdr3_nt: TGTGCCACCAGTGATATGGGACTAGCGGGAAGCACAGATACGCAGTATTTT
cdr3_aa: CATSDMGLAGSTDTQYF

j_call: TRBJ2-1
v_call: TRBV6-1
d_call: .
clone_size: many
cdr3_nt: TGTGCCAGCACCAGAAAAAGGGGAACCGAGCAGTTCTTC
cdr3_aa: CASTRKRGTEQFF

j_call: TRBJ2-3
v_call: TRBV7-3
d_call: .
clone_size: .
cdr3_nt: TGTGCCAGCAGCTTAAGTCCGGTCGGCGTGGCGACAGATACGCAGTATTTT
cdr3_aa: CASSLSPVGVATDTQYF

j_call: TRBJ2-5
v_call: TRBV30
d_call: TRBD1
clone_size: few
cdr3_nt: TGTGCCTGGACCCATTACAGGGGGCGGGGGACCCAGTACTTC
cdr3_aa: CAWTHYRGRGTQYF

j_call: TRBJ2-5
v_call: TRBV7-2
d_call: TRBD2
clone_size: many
cdr3_nt: TGTGCCAGCAGCCTCGGGGGGGGGCCAGGAGAGACCCAGTACTTC
cdr3_aa: CASSLGGGPGETQYF

j_call: TRBJ2-7
v_call: TRBV11-3
d_call: TRBD2
clone_size: many
cdr3_nt: TGTGCCAGCAGCCCCCGGTTGGGACTAGCGGGAGGCGAGCAGTACTTC
cdr3_aa: CASSPRLGLAGGEQYF

j_call: TRBJ2-7
v_call: TRBV7-2
d_call: .
clone_size: many
cdr3_nt: TGTGCCAGCAGCATGCCAGGTCCCTACGAGCAGTACTTC
cdr3_aa: CASSMPGPYEQYF

j_call: TRBJ2-2
v_call: TRBV28
d_call: .
clone_size: .
cdr3_nt: TGTGCCAGCGGTTTAATCAGGGTCCGCACCGGGGAGCTGTTTTTT
cdr3_aa: CASGLIRVRTGELFF

j_call: TRBJ2-3
v_call: TRBV19
d_call: .
clone_size: few
cdr3_nt: TGTGCCAGTAGTCCTCGTGGAAGGCAAAGGTCGGATACGCAGTATTTT
cdr3_aa: CASSPRGRQRSDTQYF

j_call: TRBJ2-7
v_call: TRBV5-4
d_call: TRBD2
clone_size: many
cdr3_nt: TGTGCCAGCAGCTTGGGTGCCCCCACGCGCGGGGGGACGTACGAGCAGTACTTC
cdr3_aa: CASSLGAPTRGGTYEQYF

j_call: TRBJ2-2
v_call: TRBV11-1
d_call: .
clone_size: many
cdr3_nt: TGTGCCAGCAGCGGACAGAACACCGGGGAGCTGTTTTTT
cdr3_aa: CASSGQNTGELFF

j_call: TRBJ2-3
v_call: TRBV7-9
d_call: .
clone_size: many
cdr3_nt: TGTGCCAGCAGCTTAATTCTCCAGGGGTTGCCAGATACGCAGTATTTT
cdr3_aa: CASSLILQGLPDTQYF

j_call: TRBJ2-3
v_call: TRBV14
d_call: .
clone_size: many
cdr3_nt: TGTGCCAGCAGCTTCGACAGCATTAGCACAGATACGCAGTATTTT
cdr3_aa: CASSFDSISTDTQYF

j_call: TRBJ1-1
v_call: TRBV7-2
d_call: .
clone_size: many
cdr3_nt: TGTGCCAGCAGCCCGAAACTCGGCAGGGTTTCCACTGAAGCTTTCTTT
cdr3_aa: CASSPKLGRVSTEAFF

j_call: TRBJ2-3
v_call: TRBV2
d_call: .
clone_size: many
cdr3_nt: TGTGCCAGCAGCTTACAGGGAAACACAGATACGCAGTATTTT
cdr3_aa: CASSLQGNTDTQYF

j_call: TRBJ2-2
v_call: TRBV6-1
d_call: .
clone_size: few
cdr3_nt: TGTGCCAGCAGGCAGAACACCGGGGAGCTGTTTTTT
cdr3_aa: CASRQNTGELFF

j_call: TRBJ2-2
v_call: TRBV18
d_call: .
clone_size: many
cdr3_nt: TGTGCCAGCTCACCACTTTCGGTCACCGGGGAGCTGTTTTTT
cdr3_aa: CASSPLSVTGELFF

j_call: TRBJ2-3
v_call: TRBV12-3/TRBV12-4
d_call: TRBD2
clone_size: many
cdr3_nt: TGTGCCAGCAGCCGGAACGGGGGGGCCTCGGATACGCAGTATTTT
cdr3_aa: CASSRNGGASDTQYF

j_call: TRBJ1-1
v_call: TRBV5-1
d_call: .
clone_size: .
cdr3_nt: .
cdr3_aa: CASSLALLRANTEAFF

j_call: TRBJ1-1
v_call: TRBV12-3/TRBV12-4
d_call: .
clone_size: many
cdr3_nt: TGTGCCAGCAGTTTCCTTGGGTGGGATACTGAAGCTTTCTTT
cdr3_aa: CASSFLGWDTEAFF

j_call: TRBJ1-4
v_call: TRBV19
d_call: .
clone_size: .
cdr3_nt: TGTGCCAGTAGCCTAGTCGCGGCTAATGAAAAACTGTTTTTT
cdr3_aa: CASSLVAANEKLFF

j_call: TRBJ2-2
v_call: TRBV3-1
d_call: .
clone_size: many
cdr3_nt: TGTGCCAGCAGCCTCGCTAGCGGAAGGGGGTCCGGGGAGCTGTTTTTT
cdr3_aa: CASSLASGRGSGELFF

j_call: TRBJ2-4
v_call: TRBV20-1
d_call: .
clone_size: many
cdr3_nt: TGCAGTGCTAGGTTCTACAGGGGAGGAAACATTCAGTACTTC
cdr3_aa: CSARFYRGGNIQYF

j_call: TRBJ2-7
v_call: TRBV13
d_call: .
clone_size: many
cdr3_nt: TGTGCCAGCACCGTATTCCGGGACACCTCCTACGAGCAGTACTTC
cdr3_aa: CASTVFRDTSYEQYF

j_call: TRBJ1-2
v_call: TRBV20-1
d_call: .
clone_size: many
cdr3_nt: TGCAGTGCTAGAGATGGGGCAGGGGCGGGCTATGGCTACACCTTC
cdr3_aa: CSARDGAGAGYGYTF

j_call: TRBJ1-4
v_call: TRBV7-6
d_call: TRBD1
clone_size: .
cdr3_nt: TGTGCCAGCAGCCGACGACAGGGCCCAACTAATGAAAAACTGTTTTTT
cdr3_aa: CASSRRQGPTNEKLFF

j_call: TRBJ2-5
v_call: TRBV7-8
d_call: .
clone_size: many
cdr3_nt: TGTGCCAGCAGCTTAGGGGCGCGGGTTGAGACCCAGTACTTC
cdr3_aa: CASSLGARVETQYF

j_call: TRBJ2-1
v_call: TRBV11-3
d_call: .
clone_size: many
cdr3_nt: TGTGCCAGCAGCTTAGGTGAGCAGTTCTTC
cdr3_aa: CASSLGEQFF

j_call: TRBJ2-3
v_call: TRBV20-1
d_call: .
clone_size: many
cdr3_nt: TGCAGTGCCCCCCCGGCGGCGGACGCAGATACGCAGTATTTT
cdr3_aa: CSAPPAADADTQYF

j_call: TRBJ2-5
v_call: TRBV5-1
d_call: .
clone_size: few
cdr3_nt: TGCGCCAGCAGCTTGGTTAGGCCGGGGGTTGGTGAGACCCAGTACTTC
cdr3_aa: CASSLVRPGVGETQYF

j_call: TRBJ2-1
v_call: TRBV7-3
d_call: TRBD2
clone_size: .
cdr3_nt: TGTGCCAGCAGTAATAGCGGGGGGGCATATGAGCAGTTCTTC
cdr3_aa: CASSNSGGAYEQFF

j_call: TRBJ2-2
v_call: TRBV10-3
d_call: .
clone_size: .
cdr3_nt: TGTGCCATCAGTGTGATGAACACCGGGGAGCTGTTTTTT
cdr3_aa: CAISVMNTGELFF

j_call: TRBJ1-2
v_call: TRBV4-2
d_call: .
clone_size: .
cdr3_nt: TGTGCCAGCAGCCTATTGTTAGAGACGGGCTACACCTTC
cdr3_aa: CASSLLLETGYTF

j_call: TRBJ2-2
v_call: TRBV12-3/TRBV12-4
d_call: TRBD2
clone_size: few
cdr3_nt: TGTGCCAGCAGTTTATCAGCGGGGGGGAACACCGGGGAGCTGTTTTTT
cdr3_aa: CASSLSAGGNTGELFF

j_call: TRBJ2-5
v_call: TRBV5-1
d_call: .
clone_size: .
cdr3_nt: TGCGCCAGCAGCTCGGGCGGGACCAAAGAGACCCAGTACTTC
cdr3_aa: CASSSGGTKETQYF

j_call: TRBJ2-5
v_call: TRBV11-2
d_call: .
clone_size: many
cdr3_nt: TGTGCCAGCAGATATACTCAGGGAGAGACCCAGTACTTC
cdr3_aa: CASRYTQGETQYF

j_call: TRBJ2-7
v_call: TRBV4-1
d_call: .
clone_size: many
cdr3_nt: TGCGCCAGCAGCCAAGCGGGCGGGAACTCCTACGAGCAGTACTTC
cdr3_aa: CASSQAGGNSYEQYF

j_call: TRBJ2-3
v_call: TRBV5-4
d_call: .
clone_size: many
cdr3_nt: TGTGCCAGCAGCTTGGAAATGGTAACAGATACGCAGTATTTT
cdr3_aa: CASSLEMVTDTQYF